The sequence of this T cell receptor (beta chain) was determined in a study of control samples from healthy donors and cancer patients. Only in-frame clones appear in the TCRdb table, and some are missing; sequencing was by immunoSEQ multiplex PCR. Of around 140,000 clones listed, around 92% were seen once; the top ten hold roughly 2.1%. There are 17 residues in the CDR3. Germline V gene data show CDR1 as SGHVS and CDR2 as FNYEAQ. Deletions cut 3 bases from V and 0 bases from J, with 17 bases between. The sequence derives from a woman between 45 and 60 years old in good health. The sequencing sample was made of blood. The chain couples TRBV7-6 to TRBJ1-2; D is unclear. CDR3 sequence: CASSLADSGTANYGYTF. The CDR3 DNA follows: TGTGCCAGCAGCTTGGCTGATTCAGGAACCGCTAACTATGGCTACACCTTC.